This T cell receptor beta chain was obtained from a study of blood T cell repertoires in COVID-19. Study-wide background: The analysed material was cDNA or gDNA that came from T cells, B-cell-depleted T cells, or PBMCs.

J lost 6 bases, V lost 6 bases, and 9 bases had no gene match. The CDR3 loop spans 15 amino acids. In germline, CDR1 is SGHTA, CDR2 FQGNSA. The protocol was immunoSEQ multiplex PCR, while the TCRdb copy is restricted to in-frame clones and leaves out a portion. The repertoire has about 480,000 clones, roughly 88% of them found once; the top ten carry about 2%. Sequencing was done on a sample of PBMCs or T cells enriched from blood (not recorded which). The rearrangement joins TRBV7-2 to TRBJ2-7, with TRBD1 matching 12 bases. The TCR sequence derives from a woman aged 40 to 55 who had recovered from COVID-19. The CDR3 DNA reads as TGTGCCAGCAGGTCGACCGGGACAGGGGGCGGCGAGCAGTACTTC. Protein sequence: CASRSTGTGGGEQYF.